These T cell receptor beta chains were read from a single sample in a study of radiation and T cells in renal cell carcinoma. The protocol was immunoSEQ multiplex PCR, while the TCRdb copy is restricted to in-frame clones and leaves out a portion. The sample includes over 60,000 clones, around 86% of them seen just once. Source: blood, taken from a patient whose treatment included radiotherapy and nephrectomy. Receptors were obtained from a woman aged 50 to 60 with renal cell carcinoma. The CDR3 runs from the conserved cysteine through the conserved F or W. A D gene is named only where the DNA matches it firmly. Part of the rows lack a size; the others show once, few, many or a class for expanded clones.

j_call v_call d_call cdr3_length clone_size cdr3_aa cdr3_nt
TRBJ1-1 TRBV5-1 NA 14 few CASSLLVGNTEAFF TGCGCCAGCAGCTTGTTGGTCGGGAACACTGAAGCTTTCTTT
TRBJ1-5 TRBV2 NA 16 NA CASGALVQGGNQPQHF TGTGCCAGCGGGGCATTGGTACAGGGAGGCAATCAGCCCCAGCATTTT
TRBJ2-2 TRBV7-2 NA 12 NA CASSLVVGELFF TGTGCCAGCAGCTTAGTAGTCGGGGAGCTGTTTTTT
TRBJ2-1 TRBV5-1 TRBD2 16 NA CASSSVRGTGGNEQFF TGCGCCAGCAGCTCGGTTCGTGGGACGGGAGGGAATGAGCAGTTCTTC
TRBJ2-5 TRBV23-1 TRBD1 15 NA CALFEPGTAKETQYF TGCGCCCTTTTCGAACCCGGGACAGCGAAAGAGACCCAGTACTTC
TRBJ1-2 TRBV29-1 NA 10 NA CSAGGDGYTF TGCAGCGCTGGAGGGGATGGCTACACCTTC
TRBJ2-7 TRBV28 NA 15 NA CASSPGGMGDYEQYF TGTGCCAGCAGCCCCGGTGGTATGGGGGACTACGAGCAGTACTTC
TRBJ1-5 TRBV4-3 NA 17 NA CASSQDILAKYNQPQHF TGCGCCAGCAGCCAAGATATTTTGGCAAAATACAATCAGCCCCAGCATTTT
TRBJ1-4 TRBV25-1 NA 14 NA CASSVGGLNEKLFF TGTGCCAGCAGTGTTGGGGGTCTTAATGAAAAACTGTTTTTT
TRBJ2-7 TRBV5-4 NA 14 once CASSLAGTSYEQYF TGTGCCAGCAGCTTGGCCGGGACCTCCTACGAGCAGTACTTC
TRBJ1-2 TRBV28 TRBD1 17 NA CASKPPGQGAPGDGYTF TGTGCCAGCAAGCCGCCGGGACAGGGGGCCCCCGGGGATGGCTACACCTTC
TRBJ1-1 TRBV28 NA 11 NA CASSLGEGAFF TGTGCCAGCAGTTTAGGTGAGGGGGCTTTCTTT
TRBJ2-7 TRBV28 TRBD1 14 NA CASNPQGTPYEQYF TGTGCCAGCAATCCACAGGGGACACCCTACGAGCAGTACTTC
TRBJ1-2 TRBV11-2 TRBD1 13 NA CASSLAGGLGYTF TGTGCCAGCAGCTTGGCAGGGGGCCTTGGCTACACCTTC
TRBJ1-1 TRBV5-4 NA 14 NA CASSLAGGNTEAFF TGTGCCAGCAGCTTGGCCGGGGGGAACACTGAAGCTTTCTTT
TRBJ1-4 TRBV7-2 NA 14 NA CASSLTGAAVKLFF TGTGCCAGCAGCTTAACAGGCGCTGCGGTAAAACTGTTTTTT
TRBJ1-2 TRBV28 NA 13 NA CASNWAADYGYTF TGTGCCAGCAATTGGGCCGCCGACTATGGCTACACCTTC
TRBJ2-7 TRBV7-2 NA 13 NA CANSGGGPGEQYF TGTGCCAACTCCGGCGGTGGGCCGGGGGAGCAGTACTTC
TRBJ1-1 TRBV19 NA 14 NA CASKGQQGSTEAFF TGTGCCAGTAAGGGACAACAGGGATCCACTGAAGCTTTCTTT
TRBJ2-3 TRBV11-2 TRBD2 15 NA CASSLDSGRTDTQYF TGTGCCAGCAGCTTAGACAGCGGGAGAACAGATACGCAGTATTTT
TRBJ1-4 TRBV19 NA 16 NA CASGLFHSATNEKLFF TGTGCCAGTGGACTATTTCACAGTGCAACTAATGAAAAACTGTTTTTT
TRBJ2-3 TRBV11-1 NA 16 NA CASSSASRDTTDTQYF TGTGCCAGCAGCTCCGCTAGCAGAGATACCACAGATACGCAGTATTTT
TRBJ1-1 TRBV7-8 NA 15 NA CASSYERVLNTEAFF TGTGCCAGCAGCTATGAAAGGGTTTTGAACACTGAAGCTTTCTTT
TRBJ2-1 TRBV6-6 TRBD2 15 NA CASSYASGRGNEQFF TGTGCCAGCAGTTACGCTAGCGGGAGGGGGAATGAGCAGTTCTTC
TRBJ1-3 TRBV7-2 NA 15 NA CASSPRGPTGNTIYF TGTGCCAGCAGCCCGCGTGGGCCCACTGGAAACACCATATATTTT
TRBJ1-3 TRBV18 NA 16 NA CASSPLPLSSGNTIYF TGTGCCAGCTCACCATTACCGTTGAGCTCTGGAAACACCATATATTTT
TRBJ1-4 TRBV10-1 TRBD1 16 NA CASTWDRASTNEKLFF TGCGCCAGCACCTGGGACAGGGCGTCAACTAATGAAAAACTGTTTTTT
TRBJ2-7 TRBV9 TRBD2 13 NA CASSVGTSGEQYF TGTGCCAGCAGCGTTGGGACTAGCGGTGAGCAGTACTTC
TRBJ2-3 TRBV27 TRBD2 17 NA CASSPLWDSGGPDTQYF TGTGCCAGCAGCCCCCTCTGGGATAGCGGGGGCCCAGATACGCAGTATTTT
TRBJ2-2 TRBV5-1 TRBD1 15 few CASSLDRGSTGELFF TGCGCCAGCAGCTTGGACAGGGGCAGCACCGGGGAGCTGTTTTTT
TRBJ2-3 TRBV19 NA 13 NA CASSQGHSDTQYF TGTGCCAGTAGCCAGGGACACTCGGATACGCAGTATTTT
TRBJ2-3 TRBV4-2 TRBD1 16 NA CASSQPGQGGTDTQYF TGTGCCAGCAGCCAACCGGGACAGGGTGGCACAGATACGCAGTATTTT
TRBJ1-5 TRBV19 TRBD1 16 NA CASSITSGTGNQPQHF TGTGCCAGTAGTATTACGTCCGGGACAGGCAATCAGCCCCAGCATTTT
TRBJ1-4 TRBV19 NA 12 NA CASSFSTGELFF TGTGCCAGTAGTTTCTCGACAGGAGAACTGTTTTTT
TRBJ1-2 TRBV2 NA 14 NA CASSESRGMDGYTF TGTGCCAGCAGTGAATCTAGGGGTATGGATGGCTACACCTTC
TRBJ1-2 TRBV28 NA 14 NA CASVRTGLRDGYTF TGTGCCAGCGTTAGGACGGGCCTGAGGGATGGCTACACCTTC
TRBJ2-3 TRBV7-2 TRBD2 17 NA CASSLATGGPSTDTQYF TGTGCCAGCAGCTTAGCTACGGGAGGCCCTAGCACAGATACGCAGTATTTT
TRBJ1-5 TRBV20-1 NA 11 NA CSARGAGPQHF TGCAGTGCTAGAGGGGCCGGCCCCCAGCATTTT
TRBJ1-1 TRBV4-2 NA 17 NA CASSRMVGDTMNTEAFF TGTGCCAGCAGCCGCATGGTAGGGGACACCATGAACACTGAAGCTTTCTTT
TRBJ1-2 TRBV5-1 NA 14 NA CASSLVGEIYGYTF TGCGCCAGCAGCTTGGTAGGGGAAATCTATGGCTACACCTTC
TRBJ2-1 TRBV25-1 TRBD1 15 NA CASSFQQGARNEQFF TGTGCCAGCAGTTTCCAACAGGGGGCGCGCAATGAGCAGTTCTTC
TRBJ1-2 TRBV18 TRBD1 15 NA CASSRGQGGNYGYTF TGTGCCAGCTCACGTGGACAGGGAGGTAACTATGGCTACACCTTC
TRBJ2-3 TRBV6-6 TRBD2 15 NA CASKKGLAAADTQYF TGTGCCAGCAAAAAGGGACTAGCAGCCGCAGATACGCAGTATTTT
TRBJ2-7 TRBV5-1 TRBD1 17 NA CASSLYSRDRGPYEQYF TGCGCCAGCAGCCTGTACAGCCGGGACAGGGGACCCTACGAGCAGTACTTC
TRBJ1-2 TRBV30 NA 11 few CAWSGWRAYTF TGTGCCTGGAGTGGGTGGCGGGCCTACACCTTC
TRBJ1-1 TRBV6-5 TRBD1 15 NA CASSLSRGRGTEAFF TGTGCCAGCAGTTTAAGCAGGGGGCGCGGGACTGAAGCTTTCTTT
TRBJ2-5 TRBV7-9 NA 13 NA CASSPFVQETQYF TGTGCCAGTTCCCCTTTCGTTCAAGAGACCCAGTACTTC
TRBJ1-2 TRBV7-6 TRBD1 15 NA CASSLGQGASYGYTF TGTGCCAGCAGCTTAGGCCAGGGGGCGAGCTATGGCTACACCTTC
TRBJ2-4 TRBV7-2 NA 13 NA CASSSRVSDIQYF TGTGCCAGCAGCTCCAGGGTTTCGGACATTCAGTACTTC
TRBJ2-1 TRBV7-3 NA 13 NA CASSFSHPDEQFF TGTGCCAGCAGCTTTTCTCACCCTGATGAGCAGTTCTTC
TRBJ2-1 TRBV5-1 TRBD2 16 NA CASRPTGTSGWNEQFF TGCGCCAGCAGGCCCACCGGGACTAGCGGGTGGAATGAGCAGTTCTTC
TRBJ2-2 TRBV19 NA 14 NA CASSNTGNTGELFF TGTGCCAGTAGTAACACAGGAAACACCGGGGAGCTGTTTTTT
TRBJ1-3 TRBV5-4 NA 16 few CASSPTGGVEGNTIYF TGTGCCAGCAGCCCGACGGGAGGGGTGGAGGGAAACACCATATATTTT
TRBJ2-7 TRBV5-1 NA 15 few CASSLTGRLSYEQYF TGCGCCAGCAGCCTTACAGGGAGGTTAAGCTACGAGCAGTACTTC
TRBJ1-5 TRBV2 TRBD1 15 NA CASSTDRDPRQPQHF TGTGCCAGCAGTACCGACAGGGACCCCAGACAGCCCCAGCATTTT
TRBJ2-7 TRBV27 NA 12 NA CASSHPGTEQYF TGTGCCAGCAGTCACCCGGGCACCGAGCAGTACTTC
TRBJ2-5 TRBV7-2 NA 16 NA CASSSTVRGLGETQYF TGTGCCAGCAGCTCCACTGTCCGGGGACTGGGGGAGACCCAGTACTTC
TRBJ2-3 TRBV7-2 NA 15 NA CASSFSSSMGDTQYF TGTGCCAGCAGCTTCTCGTCTTCGATGGGAGATACGCAGTATTTT
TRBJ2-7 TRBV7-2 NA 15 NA CASSPTSDNTYEQYF TGTGCCAGCAGCCCGACGTCGGACAACACCTACGAGCAGTACTTC
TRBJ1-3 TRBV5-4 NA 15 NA CASSPEPSSGNTIYF TGTGCCAGCAGCCCGGAGCCCAGCTCTGGAAACACCATATATTTT